This T cell receptor (beta chain) is drawn from a study of OX40 agonist ivuxolimab in advanced cancers. Findings and limits, study-wide: Relative to CD4+ cells, CD8+ T cells on average had more expanded clones. Both blood CD4+ and CD8+ T cells showed clonal growth by week 6 at 0.1 to 3.0 mg/kg.

This table comes from immunoSEQ multiplex PCR, and its TCRdb copy is limited to in-frame clones, with some not included. This sample carries about 80,000 clones, approximately 84% of them seen once, and the ten largest clones take approximately 25%. Germline loops: CDR1 SGHAT, CDR2 FQNNGV. The length of the CDR3 is 15 residues. V dropped 1 base and J dropped 0 bases, with 9 bases sitting between them. Concerning this clone itself: The target antigen is unknown.

The receptor comes from an adult with an advanced solid tumor such as melanoma, head and neck, liver or kidney cancer. The sequenced sample was CD4+ or CD8+ T cells sorted from blood, obtained in a trial of the OX40 agonist ivuxolimab. V and J are TRBV11-2 and TRBJ1-1, with a possible D match to TRBD1 (5 bases). The CDR3 DNA sequence: TGTGCCAGCAGCTTAGCAGGGACTCTGAACACTGAAGCTTTCTTT. Translating gives CASSLAGTLNTEAFF.